This is a list of T cell receptor beta chains from one sample in a study of cytomegalovirus exposure and HLA in healthy donors. The method was immunoSEQ multiplex PCR; TCRdb's version includes in-frame clones alone and lacks a portion of them. Among about 120,000 clones, approximately 80% were seen once, and the ten largest hold 2% to 2.5%. Sequencing was carried out using PBMCs. The receptors were sampled from a middle-aged woman in good health and CMV-seronegative. Both conserved end residues are part of each CDR3. A D gene is named only where the DNA matches it firmly. Not all rows give a size; the values are once, few, many and, for expanded clones, a class.

TRBV6-1	TRBJ2-7	TRBD2	NA	TGTGCCAGCAGTGAAGGGGGGGGGTCAGCCTACGAGCAGTACTTC	CASSEGGGSAYEQYF
TRBV5-1	TRBJ2-7	TRBD1	NA	TGCGCCAGCAGTTTGGGAGGGACAGGGGGCGTAATCGGCTACGAGCAGTACTTC	CASSLGGTGGVIGYEQYF
TRBV7-9	TRBJ1-1	TRBD1	NA	TGTGCCAGCAGCTCGACAGGGGGGAACACTGAAGCTTTCTTT	CASSSTGGNTEAFF
TRBV4-1	TRBJ2-7	TRBD2	NA	TGCGCCAGCAGCCAACGGACTAGCGGGAGCACCGGCTCCTACGAGCAGTACTTC	CASSQRTSGSTGSYEQYF
TRBV5-4	TRBJ2-5	NA	NA	TGTGCCAGCAGCTTGGGGGGGGGCCGAGAGACCCAGTACTTC	CASSLGGGRETQYF
TRBV6-1	TRBJ2-3	NA	NA	TGTGCCAGCAGTTCAGGTCCTATTTGGGATACGCAGTATTTT	CASSSGPIWDTQYF
TRBV2	TRBJ1-1	NA	NA	TGTGCCAGCAGCGATAGGTACAGGGCGGTGAGGACTGAAGCTTTCTTT	CASSDRYRAVRTEAFF
TRBV5-1	TRBJ1-3	NA	NA	TGCGCCAGCAGCCCCCAACTGGGGCATTTCTCTGGAAACACCATATATTTT	CASSPQLGHFSGNTIYF
TRBV5-1	TRBJ2-1	TRBD2	NA	TGCGCCAGCAGCTTCGGGACTAGCGGGAGGAGCTCCTACAATGAGCAGTTCTTC	CASSFGTSGRSSYNEQFF
TRBV6-6	TRBJ1-5	NA	NA	TGTGCCAGCTCCCTGGAGGGAAAAATAGGCAATCAGCCCCAGCATTTT	CASSLEGKIGNQPQHF
TRBV5-4	TRBJ1-3	NA	NA	TGTGCCAGCAGCCCCGACAGATCTGGAAACACCATATATTTT	CASSPDRSGNTIYF
TRBV7-9	TRBJ1-4	TRBD1	NA	TGTGCCAGCAGCGGAACAGGGGGGACAACTAATGAAAAACTGTTTTTT	CASSGTGGTTNEKLFF
TRBV5-1	TRBJ2-3	TRBD1	NA	TGCGCCAGCAGCCCGGGACAGGGGGCAAGCACAGATACGCAGTATTTT	CASSPGQGASTDTQYF
TRBV9	TRBJ2-1	NA	NA	TGTGCCAGCAGCGATATCCAGGGTTTCGATGAGCAGTTCTTC	CASSDIQGFDEQFF
TRBV9	TRBJ2-5	NA	NA	TGTGCCAGCAGCGCCGGCCGCGGGTCCGGCTACCAAGAGACCCAGTACTTC	CASSAGRGSGYQETQYF
TRBV6-4	TRBJ2-3	NA	NA	TGTGCCAGCTCCCAGGGGCCCACAGATACGCAGTATTTT	CASSQGPTDTQYF
TRBV4-3	TRBJ2-7	TRBD1	few	TGCGCCAGCAGCCCCGGGACAGGGGGCACCTACGAGCAGTACTTC	CASSPGTGGTYEQYF
TRBV11-2	TRBJ2-1	NA	NA	TGTGCCAGCAGCTCGAGGGGGACATATCTATACAATGAGCAGTTCTTC	CASSSRGTYLYNEQFF
TRBV6-1	TRBJ2-7	NA	NA	TGTGCCAGCAGCCCCCAGGGGGAGGTGGCCTACGAGCAGTACTTC	CASSPQGEVAYEQYF
TRBV5-8	TRBJ2-3	NA	NA	TGTGCCAGCAGCTTGGTGTGGGCGGGGAGCACAGATACGCAGTATTTT	CASSLVWAGSTDTQYF
TRBV28	TRBJ2-4	NA	once	TGTGCCAGCAGTTTAGAGGGAGGCGGCAAAAACATTCAGTACTTC	CASSLEGGGKNIQYF
TRBV5-1	TRBJ1-4	NA	NA	TGCGCCAGCAGCTTGAACGGGGGAACAACTAATGAAAAACTGTTTTTT	CASSLNGGTTNEKLFF
TRBV15	TRBJ2-7	TRBD2	once	TGTGCCACCAGCAGAGATCTAAGCGGGGGGAATTACGAGCAGTACTTC	CATSRDLSGGNYEQYF
TRBV2	TRBJ2-1	TRBD1	NA	TGTGCCAGCAGAGCGCGGGACAGGCTTTACAATGAGCAGTTCTTC	CASRARDRLYNEQFF
TRBV19	TRBJ2-2	TRBD1	NA	TGTGCCAGTAGCCTATCGACAGGGGGCCCGCACGGGGAGCTGTTTTTT	CASSLSTGGPHGELFF
TRBV19	TRBJ1-5	TRBD1	NA	TGTGCCAGTAGTATGGGGGGACAGGGGGAATACAATCAGCCCCAGCATTTT	CASSMGGQGEYNQPQHF
TRBV19	TRBJ2-5	TRBD1	NA	TGTGCCAGTAGTGATGACAGGGCCCAAGAGACCCAGTACTTC	CASSDDRAQETQYF
TRBV6-1	TRBJ2-7	NA	NA	TGTGCCAGCAGTGAAACCTCGGACTCGCCGTCCTACGAGCAGTACTTC	CASSETSDSPSYEQYF
TRBV11-1	TRBJ2-7	NA	NA	TGTGCCAGCAGCTTAGAGGCAGGGACCTACGAGCAGTACTTC	CASSLEAGTYEQYF
TRBV27	TRBJ2-7	NA	NA	TGTGCCAGCAGTTTTCAACTTGGGAGCGGAGAGAAACCCTACGAGCAGTACTTC	CASSFQLGSGEKPYEQYF
TRBV30	TRBJ1-1	TRBD1	once	TGTGCCTGGAGAAGGCTCACCGGGACAGGGAAGCCGAACACTGAAGCTTTCTTT	CAWRRLTGTGKPNTEAFF
TRBV7-9	TRBJ1-1	NA	few	TGTGCCAGCGGGACAAGGATAGGGACTGAAGCTTTCTTT	CASGTRIGTEAFF
TRBV7-9	TRBJ2-2	TRBD2	NA	TGTTCCAGCAGCTTAGCGCTAGCGGTCAGCCCCACCGGGGAGCTGTTTTTT	CSSSLALAVSPTGELFF
TRBV28	TRBJ2-6	NA	NA	TGTGCTACCAGAGCGGGCAGAGGGGCCAACGTCCTGACTTTC	CATRAGRGANVLTF
TRBV6-1	TRBJ1-3	NA	NA	TGTGCCAGCAGCGGAGGGTACGAAAACACCATATATTTT	CASSGGYENTIYF
TRBV6-6	TRBJ2-1	NA	NA	TGTGCCAGCACCCCCGAGCCCGTCGGCAATGAGCAGTTCTTC	CASTPEPVGNEQFF
TRBV14	TRBJ2-1	NA	once	TGTGCCAGCAGCCAAGCAGCGGGCTCCGGCTACAATGAGCAGTTCTTC	CASSQAAGSGYNEQFF
TRBV19	TRBJ1-1	TRBD1	NA	TGTGCCAGTAGTATATATCGGACAGGGGCGACTGAAGCTTTCTTT	CASSIYRTGATEAFF
TRBV9	TRBJ2-1	NA	NA	TGTGCCAGCAGCGACTTCCCTTACAATGAGCAGTTCTTC	CASSDFPYNEQFF
TRBV28	TRBJ1-3	NA	NA	TGTGCCAGCAGTTTTGCGGGACTACAGGGTTCTTTAGACAAGGGGAACACCATATATTTT	CASSFAGLQGSLDKGNTIYF
TRBV28	TRBJ1-3	NA	NA	TGTGCCAGCACACGACAGTTCTCCTCTGGAAACACCATATATTTT	CASTRQFSSGNTIYF
TRBV19	TRBJ2-5	TRBD2	NA	TGTGCCAGTAGTATAGGGGAGCCTACACTCGAGGGACTAGCCCGGAAAGTTGAGACCCAGTACTTC	CASSIGEPTLEGLARKVETQYF
TRBV6-5	TRBJ1-2	NA	NA	TGTGCCAGCAGTCCCCGACTTTCCCCTTATGGCTACACCTTC	CASSPRLSPYGYTF
TRBV9	TRBJ2-3	TRBD2	NA	TGTGCCAGCAGCGGACTAGCGGGAGGGGCAGATACGCAGTATTTT	CASSGLAGGADTQYF
TRBV5-6	TRBJ2-5	TRBD2	few	TGTGCCAGCAGCTTCTCCGGACTAGCGGGGAGAGGGGAGACCCAGTACTTC	CASSFSGLAGRGETQYF
TRBV5-1	TRBJ1-1	TRBD1	few	TGCGCCAGCAGCATTCAAGGGGGCTCTGGCACTGAAGCTTTCTTT	CASSIQGGSGTEAFF
TRBV18	TRBJ1-1	TRBD1	NA	TGTGCCAGCTCACGCCGATTCGACAGGGACACTGAAGCTTTCTTT	CASSRRFDRDTEAFF
TRBV19	TRBJ2-4	NA	NA	TGTGCCAGTAGTATGCCCGGACAGCAAAACATTCAGTACTTC	CASSMPGQQNIQYF
TRBV7-9	TRBJ1-5	NA	NA	TGTGCCAGCAGCTCAGGGGTAAATCAGCCCCAGCATTTT	CASSSGVNQPQHF
TRBV5-1	TRBJ2-1	TRBD2	NA	TGCGCCAGCAGCCGCGGGGGGGCCGGGGACAATGAGCAGTTCTTC	CASSRGGAGDNEQFF
TRBV10-1	TRBJ1-2	NA	NA	TGCGCCAGCAGTCAAACAGGGAACTATGGCTACACCTTC	CASSQTGNYGYTF
TRBV6-1	TRBJ2-6	NA	NA	TGTGCCAGCGGGAAAGGGAGCTCTGGGGCCAACGTCCTGACTTTC	CASGKGSSGANVLTF
TRBV6-1	TRBJ2-1	NA	NA	TGTGCCAGCAGAGGCAGGTCATACAATGAGCAGTTCTTC	CASRGRSYNEQFF
TRBV10-2	TRBJ2-7	TRBD1	NA	TGCGCCAGCAGTGATGGTCCCGGGACAGGGTTCAGGTACGAGCAGTACTTC	CASSDGPGTGFRYEQYF
TRBV30	TRBJ1-4	NA	NA	TGTGCCTGGAATCGTCCGGGAGCGACTAATGAAAAACTGTTTTTT	CAWNRPGATNEKLFF
TRBV28	TRBJ2-7	TRBD1	NA	TGTGCCAGCAGTCCTCGGGACAGCAGGGGCTACGAGCAGTACTTC	CASSPRDSRGYEQYF
TRBV5-4	TRBJ2-7	TRBD1	NA	TGTGCCAGCAGCTTGAGGGGACAGGGACCCTACGAGCAGTACTTC	CASSLRGQGPYEQYF
TRBV4-2	TRBJ1-1	NA	few	TGTGCCAGCAGCCAAGCACTCCGGGACTGCCGATTGGGGGGTGAAGCTTTCTTT	CASSQALRDCRLGGEAFF
TRBV9	TRBJ1-1	NA	NA	TGTGCCAGCAGCGTAACATGGGGGCCCACTGAAGCTTTCTTT	CASSVTWGPTEAFF